This T cell receptor beta chain was retrieved from a study of cytomegalovirus exposure and HLA in healthy donors. Deletions cut 2 bases from V and 4 bases from J, with 17 bases between. CDR3 length equals 16 residues. Germline V gene lookup returns CDR1 MNHNS and CDR2 SASEGT. The donors belonged to the roughly 110-subject validation cohort, separate from the roughly 700-subject first cohort. Clones were read by immunoSEQ multiplex PCR, and TCRdb kept only the in-frame ones, dropping some. The sample has around 150,000 clones, almost 85% seen once; the top ten hold about 32%. The study, taken as a whole, reports: Most TCR sequences were seen very rarely across donors, but some public TCRs occurred in many. In the roughly 120 validation repertoires, a later analysis found that first-cohort TCR clusters tended to co-occur.

A note on this clone: Its antigen is currently unknown.

The chain links TRBV6-1 to TRBJ1-2; the D gene is possibly TRBD1 (6 bases). The TCR originated in a man aged 25-45 years in good health and CMV-seropositive. The sample taken for sequencing was PBMCs. This chain's CDR3 is CASSERGGRSGYGYTF. In DNA, the CDR3 is TGTGCCAGCAGTGAAAGGGGGGGGCGGTCGGGCTATGGCTACACCTTC.